The T cell receptor beta chain described here comes from a study of spatial heterogeneity in lung cancer. The overall study: PBMC samples from follow-up, where available, were sequenced a median of approximately 24 months after resection.

Described time point: blood at routine non-recurrence follow-up after resection. This clonotype was counted between two and nine times. Each molecule of TCR cDNA was tagged with one unique molecular identifier. TCRdb re-called the 5' RACE reads through MiXCR, storing one row per CDR3 protein. The sample lists about 70,000 distinct CDR3 sequences, 8% to 9% seen once, with about 2% in the top ten. Between the trimmed V and J ends, which lost 6 bases and 7 bases, there was a span of 24 bases. Germline CDR1 DFQATT, CDR2 SNEGSKA (reference sequence). The CDR3 covers 15 residues. This receptor was taken from a female donor with early-stage non-small cell lung cancer. The chain links TRBV20-1 to TRBJ1-1; maybe TRBD1 (6 bases). The material sequenced was PBMCs, taken at follow-up. The CDR3 loop reads CSAALPPGGGNEAFF. For the CDR3, the DNA is TGCAGTGCCGCCTTACCCCCCGGGGGCGGGAATGAAGCTTTCTTT.